The present T cell receptor (beta chain) was sequenced within a study of blood T cell repertoires in COVID-19. Study details: The samples span acute and convalescent COVID-19 from the United States, Italy and Spain.

Assay used: immunoSEQ multiplex PCR; TCRdb lists only in-frame clones, some missing. The sample holds 150,000 to 200,000 clones, about 77% seen once. The CDR3 has 14 amino acids. Looked up from germline, CDR1 is SGHDT and CDR2 is YYEEEE. V dropped 4 bases and J dropped 2 bases, with 12 bases sitting between them. Specimen: PBMCs or T cells enriched from blood (not recorded which). This chain connects TRBV5-6 to TRBJ1-2, with a tentative D call TRBD1 (5 bases). This receptor was obtained from a woman in her 50s with acute COVID-19. DNA of the CDR3: TGTGCCAGCAGCCGACAGCAAATCAACTATGGCTACACCTTC. As protein: CASSRQQINYGYTF.